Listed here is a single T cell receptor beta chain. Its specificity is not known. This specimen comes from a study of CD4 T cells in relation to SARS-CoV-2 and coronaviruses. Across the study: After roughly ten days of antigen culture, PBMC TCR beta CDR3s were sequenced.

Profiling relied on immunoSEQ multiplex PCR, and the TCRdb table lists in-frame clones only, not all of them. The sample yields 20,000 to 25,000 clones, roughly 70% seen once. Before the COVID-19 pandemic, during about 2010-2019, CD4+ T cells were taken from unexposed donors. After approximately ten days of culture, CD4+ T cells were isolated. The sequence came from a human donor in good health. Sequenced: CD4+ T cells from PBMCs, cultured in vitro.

CDR3 loop: CASSRGLATDTQYF. The CDR3 DNA reads as TGTGCCAGCAGCCGAGGACTAGCCACAGATACGCAGTATTTT. The J gene is TRBJ2-3, the V gene TRBV6-2 or TRBV6-3; 8 positions match TRBD2. The CDR3 consists of 14 residues. Germline V gene data show CDR1 as MNHEY and CDR2 as SVGEGT. V shed 6 bases, J shed 2 bases, and the junction held 4 bases outside the gene matches.